The 24 T cell receptor beta chains below come from one sample, sequenced in a study of blood T cells in healthy people across ages. Primers used in a second PCR of roughly 6 to 11 cycles were a sample-barcoded 5' primer and a J-beta primer mix. TCRdb redid the calling of the 5' RACE reads with MiXCR, one entry per CDR3 protein. This table has some 1.4 million distinct CDR3 sequences, roughly 45% appearing once. The specimen sequenced was blood. All receptors derive from a woman aged 18-29 years in good health.

V and J are TRBV18 and TRBJ1-1; D unresolved. CDR3 size: 15 residues. The germline gives CDR1 KGHSH, CDR2 LQKENI. The V end lost 0 bases, the J end lost 1 base, and 9 bases lay between the germline ends. DNA of the CDR3: TGTGCCAGCTCACCACCGAGGGCACCGAACACTGAAGCTTTCTTT. Amino acid sequence: CASSPPRAPNTEAFF.

The rearrangement uses TRBV11-2 and TRBJ1-5, with a tentative D call TRBD1 (5 bases). Germline values: CDR1 SGHAT, CDR2 FQNNGV. Trimming took off 0 bases at V and 2 bases at J, with 11 bases between the two ends. This CDR3 spans 16 amino acids. The DNA of the CDR3 is TGTGCCAGCAGCTTAGATAGAAAACAGGGCAATCAGCCCCAGCATTTT. Its translation: CASSLDRKQGNQPQHF.

This clonotype was picked up a small number of times. V and J are TRBV20-1 and TRBJ2-5, with a possible D match to TRBD2 (7 bases). CDR3 length: 12 amino acids. From germline, CDR1 is DFQATT and CDR2 SNEGSKA (reference sequence). Trimming removed 6 bases from V and 4 bases from J, with 12 bases in between. The CDR3 protein is CSASAGAETQYF. The CDR3 nucleotides are TGCAGTGCCAGCGCGGGGGCAGAGACCCAGTACTTC.

The chain is built from TRBV12-3 or TRBV12-4 and TRBJ2-5, with D perhaps being TRBD1 or TRBD2 (6 bases each). V dropped 3 bases and J dropped 11 bases, with 22 bases sitting between them. The CDR3 extends over 15 amino acids. CDR3 sequence (DNA): TGTGCCAGCAGTTTTCCCGGGGGCCGGTACAATGAGCAGTACTTC. This translates into CASSFPGGRYNEQYF.

This clonotype was recorded a few times. The CDR3 DNA follows: TGTGCCAGCAGCCCCCCCTCACGGGGGGGCACAGATACGCAGTATTTT. Amino acids: CASSPPSRGGTDTQYF. The chain recombines TRBV7-3 with TRBJ2-3, with TRBD2 matching over 7 bases. Trimming took 5 bases from V and 1 from J; bases not matched to a gene: 9. This CDR3 is built from 16 residues. Per the germline V gene, CDR1 is SGHTA and CDR2 is FQGTGA.

The chain couples TRBV5-1 to TRBJ2-1, with 8 bases that match TRBD2. V was clipped by 0 bases and J by 2 bases; unmatched bases: 4. CDR1 and CDR2 (germline): SGHRS, YFSETQ. This CDR3 contains 16 residues. The CDR3 DNA follows: TGCGCCAGCAGCTTGGGGACTAGCAACCCCTACAATGAGCAGTTCTTC. Its translation: CASSLGTSNPYNEQFF.

This clonotype appeared a few times. The rearrangement joins TRBV5-6 to TRBJ2-2; 7 bases align to TRBD2. Trimming cost V 2 bases and J 4 bases; bases outside gene matches: 5. Germline V gene lookup returns CDR1 SGHDT and CDR2 YYEEEE. The CDR3 is made up of 15 amino acids. The CDR3 spells CASSFSSGLTGELFF. CDR3 coding DNA: TGTGCCAGCAGCTTCAGTAGCGGGCTCACCGGGGAGCTGTTTTTT.

Ten or more counts support this clonotype. V and J are TRBV5-1 and TRBJ2-7; no firm D call. CDR3 length equals 11 residues. Trimming took off 4 bases at V and 4 bases at J, with 6 bases between the two ends. From germline, CDR1 is SGHRS and CDR2 YFSETQ. The CDR3 bases are TGCGCCAGCAGCACTCAGTACGAGCAGTACTTC. Its translation is CASSTQYEQYF.

This clonotype was counted ten times or more. DNA for the CDR3: TGTGCCAGCAGTATTAATGAGCAGTTCTTC. This sequence encodes CASSINEQFF. This sequence joins TRBV12-3 or TRBV12-4 and TRBJ2-1; D is ambiguous. The CDR3 loop spans 10 amino acids. The germline V and J ends were trimmed by 5 bases and 7 bases, with 3 bases remaining between them.

This clonotype was observed a few times. The chain couples TRBV11-2 to TRBJ2-3; 7 bases align to TRBD2. The V gene's germline CDR1 is SGHAT and CDR2 FQNNGV. The CDR3 extends over 14 amino acids. Germline trimming cut 6 bases from V and 4 bases from J; bases unmatched to any gene: 7. CDR3 sequence: CASRIAGLADTQYF. The CDR3 DNA is TGTGCCAGCAGAATAGCGGGTTTGGCAGATACGCAGTATTTT.

This chain links TRBV27 with TRBJ1-1; 7 bases fit TRBD1. Germline CDR1 and CDR2: MNHEY and SMNVEV (reference sequence). With 1 base clipped from V and 3 bases from J, the junction kept 17 bases outside the gene matches. The CDR3 length is 19 residues. The CDR3 is CASSLLFRGRPTGDTEAFF. CDR3 in DNA: TGTGCCAGCAGTTTATTATTTCGGGGGAGGCCAACAGGGGACACTGAAGCTTTCTTT.

This clonotype was seen a handful of times. The V gene is TRBV9, the J gene TRBJ2-1; 12 nucleotides line up with TRBD1. The CDR3 has 17 amino acids. Germline V gene lookup returns CDR1 SGDLS and CDR2 YYNGEE. The trim removed 0 bases at V and 8 bases at J, leaving 9 bases unmatched. As DNA, the CDR3 is TGTGCCAGCAGCGTAGGACCCGGGACAGGGGGCGGCGATGAGCAGTTCTTC. It encodes CASSVGPGTGGGDEQFF. The full variable domain, with the rest looked up from reference TRBV9 and TRBJ2-1, is DSGVTQTPKHLITATGQRVTLRCSPRSGDLSVYWYQQSLDQGLQFLIQYYNGEERAKGNILERFSAQQFPDLHSELNLSSLELGDSALYFCASSVGPGTGGGDEQFFGPGTRLTVL.

The chain is built from TRBV27 and TRBJ2-1, with 13 bases aligning to TRBD2. V gave up 4 bases and J gave up 4 bases; unmatched junction bases: 1. The germline V gene encodes CDR1 MNHEY and CDR2 SMNVEV (reference sequence). The CDR3 is 15 residues long. CDR3 sequence (DNA): TGTGCCAGCAGTTGGGGACTAGCGGGGTACAATGAGCAGTTCTTC. It codes for CASSWGLAGYNEQFF.

CDR3 DNA: TGTGCCAGCAGTCAGGCAGGGGCCAGACCTCTGGAGACCCAGTTCTTC. This codes for CASSQAGARPLETQFF. The chain carries TRBV6-1 and TRBJ2-5; D perhaps matches TRBD1 (6 bases). With the DNA end fitting TRBJ2-1 better, the J assignment may be wrong. The CDR3 has 16 amino acids. Germline V CDR1 and CDR2: MNHNS, SASEGT.

This clonotype was observed a single time. The gene calls are TRBV20-1 and TRBJ2-7; 11 bases agree with TRBD2. CDR3 length equals 13 residues. J gave up 4 bases and V 6 bases, and 5 bases lay outside the gene matches. CDR1 and CDR2 from the germline V gene are DFQATT and SNEGSKA (reference sequence). The CDR3 protein is CSASTSGDYEQYF. CDR3 bases: TGCAGTGCCTCGACTAGCGGGGATTACGAGCAGTACTTC.

The V call is TRBV3-1, the J call TRBJ1-2; unclear D gene. This CDR3 is 14 amino acids long. The germline V gene has CDR1 LGHDT and CDR2 YNNKEL (reference sequence). Trimming cost V 0 bases and J 8 bases, with 13 bases left between them. CDR3 protein: CASSQDLARLGYTF. In DNA form, the CDR3 reads TGTGCCAGCAGCCAAGATCTCGCCAGGTTAGGCTACACCTTC.

There are a few counts of this clonotype. A junction boundary mismatches the germline segment, possibly from a read error. This sequence joins TRBV27 and TRBJ1-2, with 7 bases identical to TRBD1. The length of the CDR3 is 13 residues. Germline V gene lookup returns CDR1 MNHEY and CDR2 SMNVEV (reference sequence). CDR3: CASGDRPHYGYTF. The CDR3, as DNA: TGTGCCAGCGGGGACAGACCCCACTATGGTTACACCTTC.

The V call is TRBV20-1, the J call TRBJ2-5; the D is unclear. The V end was cut by 3 bases, the J end by 1 base, with 6 bases between. The V gene's germline CDR1 is DFQATT and CDR2 SNEGSKA (reference sequence). The CDR3 is made up of 12 amino acids. CDR3 nucleotides: TGCAGTGCTAGCTCCCTCCAAGAGACCCAGTACTTC. Translated, it gives CSASSLQETQYF.

This clonotype appeared many times. The chain employs TRBV25-1 and TRBJ2-1; D is undetermined. V was shortened by 6 bases and J by 4 bases, with 10 bases between the two germline ends. The CDR3 length is 13 residues. CDR1 is MGHDK, CDR2 SYGVNS, per germline. DNA for the CDR3: TGTGCCAGCAGCTCGGGTCGATACAATGAGCAGTTCTTC. Translated: CASSSGRYNEQFF.

This rearrangement joins TRBV5-6 to TRBJ2-1; TRBD2 aligns across 12 bases. V shed 3 bases, J shed 4 bases, and the junction held 11 bases outside the gene matches. The CDR3 is 18 amino acids. Per the germline V gene, CDR1 is SGHDT and CDR2 is YYEEEE. The CDR3 loop reads CASSSFRTSGIGYNEQFF. The CDR3 DNA is TGTGCCAGCAGCTCCTTTAGGACTAGCGGGATCGGGTACAATGAGCAGTTCTTC. The full variable domain, in which reference TRBV5-6 and TRBJ2-1 provide the parts outside the CDR3, is DAGVTQSPTHLIKTRGQQVTLRCSPKSGHDTVSWYQQALGQGPQFIFQYYEEEERQRGNFPDRFSGHQFPNYSSELNVNALLLGDSALYLCASSSFRTSGIGYNEQFFGPGTRLTVL.

This sequence joins TRBV7-2 and TRBJ2-4, with 7 bases fitting TRBD2. The DNA matches TRBJ2-7 better at its end, which makes the J call doubtful. Germline V gene data show CDR1 as SGHTA and CDR2 as FQGNSA. The CDR3 extends over 15 amino acids. The CDR3 sequence: CASSFGAGVLAEQYF. The CDR3 DNA is TGTGCCAGCAGCTTTGGCGCGGGAGTATTAGCCGAGCAGTACTTC.

Only a few counts were recorded for this clonotype. The chain has TRBV28 and TRBJ1-6, with D possibly TRBD1 on 5 matching bases. Germline V lookup: CDR1 MDHEN, CDR2 SYDVKM. The CDR3 totals 16 residues. V lost 4 bases, J lost 8 bases, and 18 bases lay in between. In DNA, the CDR3 is TGTGCCAGCAGTTCCCCGGGAGGGATGACAGATTCACCCCTCCACTTT. Its translation is CASSSPGGMTDSPLHF.

The chain has TRBV20-1 and TRBJ2-7, with 8 bases fitting TRBD1. The J call may not be correct, given that the DNA end is closer to TRBJ2-5. Germline assignment: CDR1 DFQATT and CDR2 SNEGSKA (reference sequence). The CDR3 runs to 13 residues. This CDR3 reads CSASDQGAGTQYF. CDR3 DNA: TGCAGTGCTAGTGACCAGGGGGCGGGGACCCAGTACTTC.

The V and J genes are TRBV12-3 or TRBV12-4 and TRBJ2-5; D call uncertain. V was clipped by 5 bases and J by 4 bases, with 11 bases between them. CDR3 length: 13 amino acids. CDR3 bases: TGTGCCAGCAGTCAAGCCGCTCCAGAGACCCAGTACTTC. This sequence encodes CASSQAAPETQYF.